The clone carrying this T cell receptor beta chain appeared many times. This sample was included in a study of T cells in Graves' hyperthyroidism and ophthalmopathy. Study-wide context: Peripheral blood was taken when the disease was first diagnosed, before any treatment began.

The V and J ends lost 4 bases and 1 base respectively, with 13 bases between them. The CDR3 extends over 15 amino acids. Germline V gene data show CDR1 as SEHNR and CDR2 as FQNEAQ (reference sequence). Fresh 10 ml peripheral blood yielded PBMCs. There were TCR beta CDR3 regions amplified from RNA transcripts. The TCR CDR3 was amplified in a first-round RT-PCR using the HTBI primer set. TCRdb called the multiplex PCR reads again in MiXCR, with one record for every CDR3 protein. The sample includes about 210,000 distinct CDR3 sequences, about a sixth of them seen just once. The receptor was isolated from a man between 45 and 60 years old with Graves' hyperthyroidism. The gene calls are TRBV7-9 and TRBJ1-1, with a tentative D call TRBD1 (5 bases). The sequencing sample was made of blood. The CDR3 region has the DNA TGTGCCAGCAGCTCACCGGGACTGAAGAACACTGAAGCTTTCTTT. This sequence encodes CASSSPGLKNTEAFF.